The clone carrying this TCR beta chain was observed a single time. Its target is not known. The PCR was carried out with 60 Vbeta primers and 13 Jbeta primers. Sequencing was performed with immunoSEQ multiplex PCR; in TCRdb, only in-frame clones are kept and a portion is missing. This table has 95,000 to 100,000 clones, under 85% appearing once. The data stem from a study of cytomegalovirus exposure and HLA in healthy donors. Study-wide background: A preliminary data release comprised 80 million or so unique TCRs obtained from HLA-typed donors. Study-wide results and limits: Later, an analysis found that common viral pathogens appeared to be linked with several of the most significant clusters.

Germline loops: CDR1 SNHLY, CDR2 FYNNEI. The ends lost 9 bases at V and 0 bases at J; junction bases unmatched: 10. The CDR3 is made up of 17 amino acids. The V gene is TRBV2, the J gene TRBJ2-7; 14 bases are shared with TRBD2. Specimen: PBMCs. This TCR was recovered from a man aged 40-55 years in good health and CMV-seronegative. The CDR3 reads CARPKGLAGGGSYEQYF. CDR3 coding DNA: TGTGCCAGGCCTAAAGGACTAGCGGGAGGCGGCTCCTACGAGCAGTACTTC.